Here is one T cell receptor (beta chain) with its context. Its antigen is currently unknown. This CDR3 is 15 amino acids long. Germline CDR1 MNHEY, CDR2 SMNVEV (reference sequence). Losses at the gene ends were 5 bases for V and 7 bases for J; bases not matched to a gene: 10. What was sequenced were expressed TCRB transcripts, since all of the isolated RNA had been reverse transcribed. Sequenced by immunoSEQ multiplex PCR; TCRdb stores in-frame clones only, minus some. The sample consists of approximately 60,000 clones, roughly half of them appearing once. Sorting that relied on CD45RO/CCR7/CD25/CD127/CD95/CD27 yielded CD4+ naive, central memory, regulatory and stem cell-like memory cells. This sample was taken from a study of beta chain features in type 1 diabetes. In the study overall: Healthy donors, compared against patients, showed similar age, gender and cell yields. Study conclusions and caveats: The study found moderately but significantly shorter TCRB CDR3s in all four CD4+ subsets of Type 1 diabetes patients.

Sample: Tregs from blood. The chain links TRBV27 to TRBJ2-2, with TRBD1 identical over 7 bases. The TCR was taken from a woman aged 40 to 55 with type 1 diabetes. The CDR3 DNA reads as TGTGCCAGCAGTCCCTGGACAGGAGGTGGCGGGGAGCTGTTTTTT. It yields the protein CASSPWTGGGGELFF.